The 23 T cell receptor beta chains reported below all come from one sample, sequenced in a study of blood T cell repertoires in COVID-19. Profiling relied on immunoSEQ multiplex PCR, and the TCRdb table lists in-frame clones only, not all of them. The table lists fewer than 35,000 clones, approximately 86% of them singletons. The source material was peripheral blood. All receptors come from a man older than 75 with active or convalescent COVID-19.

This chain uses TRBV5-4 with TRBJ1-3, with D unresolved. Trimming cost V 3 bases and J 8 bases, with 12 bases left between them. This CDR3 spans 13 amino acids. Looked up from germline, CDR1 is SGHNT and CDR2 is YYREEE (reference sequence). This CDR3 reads CASSSREGDTIYF. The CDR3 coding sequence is TGTGCCAGCAGCTCCCGGGAGGGCGACACCATATATTTT.

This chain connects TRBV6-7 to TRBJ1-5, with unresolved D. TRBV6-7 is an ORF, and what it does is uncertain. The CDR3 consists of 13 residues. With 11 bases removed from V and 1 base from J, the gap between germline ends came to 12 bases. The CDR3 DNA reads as TGTGCCTCGTACAGAAGGAGCAATCAGCCCCAGCATTTT. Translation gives CASYRRSNQPQHF.

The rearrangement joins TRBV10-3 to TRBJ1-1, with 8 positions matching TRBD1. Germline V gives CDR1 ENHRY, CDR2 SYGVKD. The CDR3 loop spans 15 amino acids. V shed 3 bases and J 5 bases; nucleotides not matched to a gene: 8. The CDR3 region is CAISDPTGGGTEAFF. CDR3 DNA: TGTGCCATCAGTGACCCAACAGGGGGTGGGACTGAAGCTTTCTTT.

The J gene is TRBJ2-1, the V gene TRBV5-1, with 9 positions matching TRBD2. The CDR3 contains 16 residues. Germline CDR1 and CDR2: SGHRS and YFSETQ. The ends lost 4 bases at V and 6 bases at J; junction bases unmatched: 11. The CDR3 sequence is CASSPAVAGATNEQFF. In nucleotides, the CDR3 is TGCGCCAGCAGCCCGGCGGTAGCGGGGGCCACCAATGAGCAGTTCTTC.

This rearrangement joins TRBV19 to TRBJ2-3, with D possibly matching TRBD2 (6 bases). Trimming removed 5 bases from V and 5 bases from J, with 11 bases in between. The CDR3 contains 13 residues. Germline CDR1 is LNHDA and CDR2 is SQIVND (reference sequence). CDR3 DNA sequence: TGTGCCAGTAGTTGGGAGGTTTTAGATACGCAGTATTTT. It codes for CASSWEVLDTQYF.

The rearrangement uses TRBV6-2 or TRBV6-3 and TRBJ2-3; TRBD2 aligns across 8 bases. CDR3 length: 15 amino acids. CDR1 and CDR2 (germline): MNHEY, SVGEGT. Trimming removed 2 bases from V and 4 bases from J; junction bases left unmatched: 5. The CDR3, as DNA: TGTGCCAGCAGTTACAGGGGACTAGGCGCAGATACGCAGTATTTT. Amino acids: CASSYRGLGADTQYF.

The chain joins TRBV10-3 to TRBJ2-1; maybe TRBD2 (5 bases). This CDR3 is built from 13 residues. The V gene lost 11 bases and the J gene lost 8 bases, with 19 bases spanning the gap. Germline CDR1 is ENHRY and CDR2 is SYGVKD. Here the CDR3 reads CAHRASMRDEQFF. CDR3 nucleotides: TGTGCCCACCGGGCTTCAATGCGGGATGAGCAGTTCTTC.

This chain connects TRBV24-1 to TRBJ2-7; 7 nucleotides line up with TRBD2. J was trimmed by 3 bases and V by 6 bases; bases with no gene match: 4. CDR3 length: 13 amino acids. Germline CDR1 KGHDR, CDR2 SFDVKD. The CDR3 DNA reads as TGTGCCACCAGTCTGGGGGGGAACTACGAGCAGTACTTC. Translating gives CATSLGGNYEQYF.

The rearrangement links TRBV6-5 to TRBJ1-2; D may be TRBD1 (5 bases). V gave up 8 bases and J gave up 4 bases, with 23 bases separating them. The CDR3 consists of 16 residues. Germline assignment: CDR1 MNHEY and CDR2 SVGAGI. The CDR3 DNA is TGTGCCAGCCGTTCTGCGGGGGAGACGAAGACCTATGGCTACACCTTC. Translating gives CASRSAGETKTYGYTF.

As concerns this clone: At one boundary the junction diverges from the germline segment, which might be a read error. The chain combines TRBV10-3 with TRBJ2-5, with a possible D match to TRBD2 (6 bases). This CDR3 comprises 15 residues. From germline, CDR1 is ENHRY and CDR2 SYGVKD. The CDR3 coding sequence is TGTGCCATCAGTGAGTCTCGGGGGTACCAAGGGACCCAGTACTTC. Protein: CAISESRGYQGTQYF.

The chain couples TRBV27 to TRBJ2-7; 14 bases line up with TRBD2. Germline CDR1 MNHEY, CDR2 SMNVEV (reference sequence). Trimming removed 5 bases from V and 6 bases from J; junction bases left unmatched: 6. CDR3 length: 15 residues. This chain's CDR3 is CASSLTGTSGGEQYF. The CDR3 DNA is TGTGCCAGCAGTCTCACCGGGACTAGCGGGGGCGAGCAGTACTTC.

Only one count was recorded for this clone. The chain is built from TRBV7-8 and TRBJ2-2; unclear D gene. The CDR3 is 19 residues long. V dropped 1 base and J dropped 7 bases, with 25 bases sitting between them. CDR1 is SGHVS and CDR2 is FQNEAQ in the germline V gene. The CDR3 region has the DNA TGTGCCAGCAGCTTAGACCGTTATTATCACCGGCCCCGGAGCGGGGAGCTGTTTTTT. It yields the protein CASSLDRYYHRPRSGELFF.

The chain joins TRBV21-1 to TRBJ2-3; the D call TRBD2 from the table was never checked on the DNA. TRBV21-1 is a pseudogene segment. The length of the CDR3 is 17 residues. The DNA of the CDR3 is TGTGCCAGCAGCAAATACGCGGGACGGAGGCCCACAGATACGCAGTATTTT. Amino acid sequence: CASSKYAGRRPTDTQYF.

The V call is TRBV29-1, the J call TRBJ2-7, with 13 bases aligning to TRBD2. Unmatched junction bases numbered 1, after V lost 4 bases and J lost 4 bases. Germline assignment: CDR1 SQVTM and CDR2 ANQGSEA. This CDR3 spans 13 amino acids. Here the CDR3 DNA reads TGCAGCGTTGCGACTAGCGGGAGGTACGAGCAGTACTTC. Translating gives CSVATSGRYEQYF.

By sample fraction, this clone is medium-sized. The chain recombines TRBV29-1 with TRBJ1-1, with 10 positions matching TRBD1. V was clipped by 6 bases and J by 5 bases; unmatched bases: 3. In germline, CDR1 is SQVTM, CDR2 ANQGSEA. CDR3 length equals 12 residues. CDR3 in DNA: TGCAGCGTACGGACAGGGGGAACTGAAGCTTTCTTT. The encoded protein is CSVRTGGTEAFF.

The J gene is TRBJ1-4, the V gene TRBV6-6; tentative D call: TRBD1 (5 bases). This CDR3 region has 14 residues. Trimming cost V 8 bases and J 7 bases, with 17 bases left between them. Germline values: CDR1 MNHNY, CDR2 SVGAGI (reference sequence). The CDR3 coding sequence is TGTGCCAGCTCCCTTGGGGCTCCGGGTGAAAAACTGTTTTTT. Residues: CASSLGAPGEKLFF.

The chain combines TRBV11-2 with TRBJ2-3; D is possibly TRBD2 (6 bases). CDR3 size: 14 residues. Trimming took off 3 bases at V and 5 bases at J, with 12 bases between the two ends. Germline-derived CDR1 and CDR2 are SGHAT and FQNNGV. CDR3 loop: CASSFTGVIDTQYF. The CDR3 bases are TGTGCCAGCAGCTTCACGGGGGTCATAGATACGCAGTATTTT.

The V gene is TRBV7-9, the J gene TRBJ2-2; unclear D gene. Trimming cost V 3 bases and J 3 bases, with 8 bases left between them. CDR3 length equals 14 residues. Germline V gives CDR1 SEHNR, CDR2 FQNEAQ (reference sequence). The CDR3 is CASSFSLDTGELFF. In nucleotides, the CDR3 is TGTGCCAGCAGCTTCTCTCTTGACACCGGGGAGCTGTTTTTT.

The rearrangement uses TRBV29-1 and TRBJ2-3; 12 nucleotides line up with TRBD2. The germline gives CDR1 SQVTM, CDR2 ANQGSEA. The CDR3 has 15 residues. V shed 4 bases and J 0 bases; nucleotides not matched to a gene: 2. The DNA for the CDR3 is TGCAGCGTTGCAGGGACTAGCGGGAGCACAGATACGCAGTATTTT. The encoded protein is CSVAGTSGSTDTQYF.

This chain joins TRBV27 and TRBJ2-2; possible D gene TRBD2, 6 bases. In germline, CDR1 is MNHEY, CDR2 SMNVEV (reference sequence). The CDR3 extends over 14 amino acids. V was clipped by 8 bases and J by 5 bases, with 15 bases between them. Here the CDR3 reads CASGPSGTTGELFF. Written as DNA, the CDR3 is TGTGCCAGCGGACCCTCGGGGACTACCGGGGAGCTGTTTTTT.

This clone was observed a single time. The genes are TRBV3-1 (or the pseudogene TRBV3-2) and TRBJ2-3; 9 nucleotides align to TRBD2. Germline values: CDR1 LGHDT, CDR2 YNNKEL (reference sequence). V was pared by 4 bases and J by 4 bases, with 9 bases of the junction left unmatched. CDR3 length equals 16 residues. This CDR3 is CASSPAGAGGADTQYF. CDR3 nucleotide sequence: TGTGCCAGCAGCCCCGCCGGTGCGGGGGGGGCAGATACGCAGTATTTT.

The CDR3 spells CASSQTGTDLGNTIYF. The CDR3, as DNA: TGTGCCAGCAGTCAGACCGGGACAGACCTCGGAAACACCATATATTTT. V and J are TRBV3-1 (or the pseudogene TRBV3-2) and TRBJ1-3; TRBD1 matches 7 bases. This CDR3 region has 16 residues. Trimming cost V 6 bases and J 4 bases; bases outside gene matches: 12. Germline-derived CDR1 and CDR2 are LGHDT and YNNKEL (reference sequence).

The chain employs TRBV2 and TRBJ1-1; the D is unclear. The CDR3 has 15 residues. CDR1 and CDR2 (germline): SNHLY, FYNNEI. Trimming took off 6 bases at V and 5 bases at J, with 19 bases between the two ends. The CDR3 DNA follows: TGTGCCAGCAGGCGACAAGGAGGCTCCGGAACTGAAGCTTTCTTT. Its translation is CASRRQGGSGTEAFF.